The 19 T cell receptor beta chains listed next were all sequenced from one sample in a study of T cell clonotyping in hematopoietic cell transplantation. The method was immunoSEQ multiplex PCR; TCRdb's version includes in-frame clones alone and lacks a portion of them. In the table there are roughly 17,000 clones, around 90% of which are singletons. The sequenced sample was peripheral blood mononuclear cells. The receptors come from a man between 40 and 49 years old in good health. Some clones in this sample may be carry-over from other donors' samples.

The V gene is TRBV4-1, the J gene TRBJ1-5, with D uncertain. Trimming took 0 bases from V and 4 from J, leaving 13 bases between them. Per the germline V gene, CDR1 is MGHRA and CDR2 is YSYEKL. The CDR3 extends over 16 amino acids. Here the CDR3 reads CASSQDSAGINQPQHF. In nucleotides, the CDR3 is TGCGCCAGCAGCCAAGATTCGGCGGGAATTAATCAGCCCCAGCATTTT.

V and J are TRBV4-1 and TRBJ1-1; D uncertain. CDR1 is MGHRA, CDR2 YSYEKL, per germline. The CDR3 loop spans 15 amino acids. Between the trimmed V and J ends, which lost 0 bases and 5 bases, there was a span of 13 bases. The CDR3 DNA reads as TGCGCCAGCAGCCAAGACTGGGGAACGGGTACTGAAGCTTTCTTT. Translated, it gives CASSQDWGTGTEAFF.

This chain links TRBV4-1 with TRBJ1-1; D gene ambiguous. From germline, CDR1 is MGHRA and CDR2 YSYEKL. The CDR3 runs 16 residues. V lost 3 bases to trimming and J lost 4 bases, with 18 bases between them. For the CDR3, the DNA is TGCGCCAGCAGCCAGGTGGTCGGGTTTGGTGGCACTGAAGCTTTCTTT. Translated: CASSQVVGFGGTEAFF.

The CDR3 spells CASSYGPQRNTGELFF. CDR3 nucleotides: TGTGCCAGCAGCTATGGACCCCAAAGGAACACCGGGGAGCTGTTTTTT. The genes are TRBV5-8 and TRBJ2-2; D is ambiguous. Germline V lookup: CDR1 SGHTS, CDR2 YDEGEE. This CDR3 has 16 amino acids. With 3 bases removed from V and 1 base from J, the gap between germline ends came to 13 bases.

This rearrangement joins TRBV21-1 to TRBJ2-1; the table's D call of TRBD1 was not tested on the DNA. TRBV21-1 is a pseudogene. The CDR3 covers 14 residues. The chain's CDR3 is CASSTGQGWNEQFF. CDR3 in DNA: TGTGCCAGCAGCACGGGACAGGGATGGAATGAGCAGTTCTTC.

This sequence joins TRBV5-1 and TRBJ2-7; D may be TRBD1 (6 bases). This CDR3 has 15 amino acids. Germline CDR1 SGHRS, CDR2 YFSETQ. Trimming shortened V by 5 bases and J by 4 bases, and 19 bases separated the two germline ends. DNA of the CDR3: TGCGCCAGCAGTCCTTTAGGGGGATCGACTTACGAGCAGTACTTC. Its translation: CASSPLGGSTYEQYF.

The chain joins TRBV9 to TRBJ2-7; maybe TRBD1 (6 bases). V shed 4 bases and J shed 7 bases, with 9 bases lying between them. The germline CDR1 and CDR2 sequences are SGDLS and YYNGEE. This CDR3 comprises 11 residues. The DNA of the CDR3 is TGTGCCAGCAGCTTGGGACAAGAGCAGTACTTC. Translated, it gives CASSLGQEQYF. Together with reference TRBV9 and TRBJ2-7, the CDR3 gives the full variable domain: DSGVTQTPKHLITATGQRVTLRCSPRSGDLSVYWYQQSLDQGLQFLIQYYNGEERAKGNILERFSAQQFPDLHSELNLSSLELGDSALYFCASSLGQEQYFGPGTRLTVT.

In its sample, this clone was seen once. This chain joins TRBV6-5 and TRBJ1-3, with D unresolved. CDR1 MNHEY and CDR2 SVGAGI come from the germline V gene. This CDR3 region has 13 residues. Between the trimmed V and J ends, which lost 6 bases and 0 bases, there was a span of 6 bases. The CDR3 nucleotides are TGTGCCAGCAGGGAAAACTCTGGAAACACCATATATTTT. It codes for CASRENSGNTIYF.

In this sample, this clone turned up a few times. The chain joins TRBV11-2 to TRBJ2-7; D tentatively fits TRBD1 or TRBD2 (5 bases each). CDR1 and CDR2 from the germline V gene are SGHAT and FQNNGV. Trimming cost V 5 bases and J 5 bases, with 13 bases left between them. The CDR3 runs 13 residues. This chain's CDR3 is CASSRDRVDEQYF. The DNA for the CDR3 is TGTGCCAGCAGCAGGGACCGGGTGGACGAGCAGTACTTC.

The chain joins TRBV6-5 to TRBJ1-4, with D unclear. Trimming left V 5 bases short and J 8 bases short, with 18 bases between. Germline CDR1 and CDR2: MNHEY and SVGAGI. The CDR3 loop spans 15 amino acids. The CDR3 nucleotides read TGTGCCAGCAGTAATAGCGGGTCCTCGGGCGAAAAACTGTTTTTT. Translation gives CASSNSGSSGEKLFF.

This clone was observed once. CDR3 residues: CASSPIRGDTSTDTQYF. The CDR3 DNA follows: TGTGCCAGCAGTCCAATAAGGGGTGATACTAGCACAGATACGCAGTATTTT. The rearrangement uses TRBV27 and TRBJ2-3; a weak D match, TRBD1 (5 bases). This CDR3 has 17 residues. CDR1 is MNHEY, CDR2 SMNVEV, per germline (reference sequence). V was cut by 5 bases and J by 0 bases, with 18 bases left in between.

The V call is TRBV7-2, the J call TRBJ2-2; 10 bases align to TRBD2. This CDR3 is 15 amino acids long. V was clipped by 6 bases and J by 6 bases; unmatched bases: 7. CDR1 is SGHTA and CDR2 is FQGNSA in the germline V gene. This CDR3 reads CASRPGTSDAGELFF. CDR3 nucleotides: TGTGCCAGCAGACCCGGGACTAGCGACGCCGGGGAGCTGTTTTTT.

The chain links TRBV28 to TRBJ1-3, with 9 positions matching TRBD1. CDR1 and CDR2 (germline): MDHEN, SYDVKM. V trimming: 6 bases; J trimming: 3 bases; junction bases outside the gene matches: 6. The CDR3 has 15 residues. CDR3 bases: TGTGCCAGCAGGAGGAGACAGGGGGTTGGAAACACCATATATTTT. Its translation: CASRRRQGVGNTIYF.

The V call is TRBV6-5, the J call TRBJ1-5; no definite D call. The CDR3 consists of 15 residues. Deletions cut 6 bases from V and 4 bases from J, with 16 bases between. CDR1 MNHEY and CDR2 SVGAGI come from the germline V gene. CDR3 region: CASSLRFVGNQPQHF. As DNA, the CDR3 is TGTGCCAGCAGCCTCAGATTTGTAGGGAATCAGCCCCAGCATTTT.

The CDR3, as DNA: TGTGCCAGCAGCTCTCGGACTAGCTCCCCCGGGGAGCTGTTTTTT. Translation gives CASSSRTSSPGELFF. The rearrangement joins TRBV9 to TRBJ2-2, with TRBD2 identical over 8 bases. Germline V gives CDR1 SGDLS, CDR2 YYNGEE. Trimming took 4 bases from V and 6 from J; bases not matched to a gene: 8. The CDR3 has 15 residues.

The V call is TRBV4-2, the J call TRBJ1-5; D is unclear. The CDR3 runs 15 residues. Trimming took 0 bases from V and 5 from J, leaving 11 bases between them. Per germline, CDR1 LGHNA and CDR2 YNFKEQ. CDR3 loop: CASSQDQRRDQPQHF. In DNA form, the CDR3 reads TGTGCCAGCAGCCAAGATCAGCGACGGGATCAGCCCCAGCATTTT.

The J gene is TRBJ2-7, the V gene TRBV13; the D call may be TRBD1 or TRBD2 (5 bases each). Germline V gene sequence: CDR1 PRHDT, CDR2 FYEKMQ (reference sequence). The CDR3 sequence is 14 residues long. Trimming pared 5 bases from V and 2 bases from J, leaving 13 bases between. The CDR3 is CASSLGTGTYEQYF. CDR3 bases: TGTGCCAGCAGCCTGGGGACGGGGACCTACGAGCAGTACTTC.

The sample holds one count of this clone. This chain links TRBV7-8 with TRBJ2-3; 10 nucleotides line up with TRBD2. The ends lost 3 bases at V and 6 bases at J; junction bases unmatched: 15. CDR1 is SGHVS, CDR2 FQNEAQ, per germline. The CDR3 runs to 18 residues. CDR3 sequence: CASSFPHFLAGVGDTQYF. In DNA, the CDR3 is TGTGCCAGCAGCTTTCCCCATTTTCTAGCGGGAGTGGGTGATACGCAGTATTTT.

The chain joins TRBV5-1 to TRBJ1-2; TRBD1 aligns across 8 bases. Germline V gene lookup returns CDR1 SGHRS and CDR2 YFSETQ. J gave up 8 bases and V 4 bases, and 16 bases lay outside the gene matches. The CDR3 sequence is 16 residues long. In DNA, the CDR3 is TGCGCCAGCAGCCTTCTGATCGCGACAGGGACAGGCGGCTACACCTTC. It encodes CASSLLIATGTGGYTF.